Following are 10 T cell receptor beta chains from one sample sequenced in a study of cytomegalovirus exposure and HLA in healthy donors. In the PCR, 60 Vbeta and 13 Jbeta primers were used. Assay used: immunoSEQ multiplex PCR; TCRdb lists only in-frame clones, some missing. Of about 86,000 clones listed, about 71% are singletons. The sample was PBMCs. The receptor set was obtained from a man in his fifties or sixties in good health and CMV-seronegative.

V and J are TRBV6-1 and TRBJ1-2, with 8 positions matching TRBD1. The V gene end was trimmed by 0 bases and the J gene end by 9 bases; junction bases not matched to a gene: 6. The CDR3 has 14 amino acids. The germline CDR1 and CDR2 sequences are MNHNS and SASEGT. CDR3 loop: CASSEAHGTGSYTF. The CDR3 nucleotides read TGTGCCAGCAGTGAAGCTCACGGGACAGGAAGCTACACCTTC.

This clone was seen only once. The CDR3, as DNA: TGCGCCAGCAGCTTTGGGACTAGCGGGGGGATCCAAGAGACCCAGTACTTC. It specifies CASSFGTSGGIQETQYF. This rearrangement joins TRBV5-1 to TRBJ2-5; 15 bases are a match to TRBD2. This CDR3 is built from 17 residues. The germline gives CDR1 SGHRS, CDR2 YFSETQ. V lost 2 bases and J lost 1; bases outside the gene matches: 3.

This chain joins TRBV6-1 and TRBJ2-1; no firm D call. CDR3 size: 15 residues. The V gene lost 4 bases and the J gene lost 1 base, with 11 bases spanning the gap. Germline CDR1 MNHNS, CDR2 SASEGT. For the CDR3, the DNA is TGTGCCAGCAGTGCGGAGTTATCTTCCTACAATGAGCAGTTCTTC. It specifies CASSAELSSYNEQFF.

The CDR3, as DNA: TGTGCCAGCAGCCAAGGTGGGAGGATCTCCGAGCAGTACTTC. It specifies CASSQGGRISEQYF. The genes are TRBV4-2 and TRBJ2-7, with D maybe TRBD2 (6 bases). V was cut by 1 base and J by 6 bases, with 13 bases left in between. Germline CDR1 is LGHNA and CDR2 is YNFKEQ. This CDR3 has 14 amino acids.

V is TRBV2 and J is TRBJ2-6; D is perhaps TRBD1 (6 bases). This CDR3 has 18 residues. From germline, CDR1 is SNHLY and CDR2 FYNNEI. V lost 7 bases to trimming and J lost 0 bases, with 19 bases between them. CDR3 in DNA: TGTGCCAGCACCGAGGGGGTACAGGGAAGCTCTGGGGCCAACGTCCTGACTTTC. This codes for CASTEGVQGSSGANVLTF.

V and J are TRBV6-5 and TRBJ1-2, with TRBD1 as a possible D gene (6 bases). The V gene lost 8 bases and the J gene lost 6 bases, with 16 bases spanning the gap. The CDR3 totals 13 residues. CDR1 and CDR2 from the germline V gene are MNHEY and SVGAGI. CDR3 sequence reads: CASRDTNSDGYTF. Written as DNA, the CDR3 is TGTGCCAGCCGGGACACTAACTCTGATGGCTACACCTTC.

CDR3 in amino acids: CASSYLGQGGTALAKNIQYF. In DNA, the CDR3 is TGTGCCAGCAGCTACCTGGGACAGGGCGGCACGGCGTTGGCCAAAAACATTCAGTACTTC. The chain is built from TRBV21-1 and TRBJ2-4; the table calls TRBD1, which could not be checked here. TRBV21-1 is given as a pseudogene. This CDR3 region has 20 residues.

The rearrangement joins TRBV6-6 to TRBJ1-2; 11 nucleotides align to TRBD1. Germline V gene lookup returns CDR1 MNHNY and CDR2 SVGAGI (reference sequence). V trimming: 6 bases; J trimming: 4 bases; junction bases outside the gene matches: 7. The CDR3 covers 15 residues. CDR3: CASRELGTGGYGYTF. The DNA of the CDR3 is TGTGCCAGCAGAGAGCTCGGGACAGGGGGCTATGGCTACACCTTC.

This chain uses TRBV28 with TRBJ1-5, with TRBD1 identical over 7 bases. V lost 5 bases and J lost 3; bases outside the gene matches: 7. From germline, CDR1 is MDHEN and CDR2 SYDVKM. This CDR3 spans 15 amino acids. CDR3 bases: TGTGCCAGCAGTCCCGGGACAGCGAACAATCAGCCCCAGCATTTT. This codes for CASSPGTANNQPQHF. The full variable domain, rest sourced from reference TRBV28 and TRBJ1-5, is DVKVTQSSRYLVKRTGEKVFLECVQDMDHENMFWYRQDPGLGLRLIYFSYDVKMKEKGDIPEGYSVSREKKERFSLILESASTNQTSMYLCASSPGTANNQPQHFGDGTRLSIL.

The genes are TRBV10-1 and TRBJ2-5; possibly TRBD1 for D (7 bases). From germline, CDR1 is WNHNN and CDR2 SYGVQD (reference sequence). V dropped 6 bases and J dropped 3 bases, with 14 bases sitting between them. This CDR3 has 14 residues. The CDR3 region is CASSEEGAEETQYF. The CDR3, as DNA: TGCGCCAGCAGCGAGGAGGGGGCTGAAGAGACCCAGTACTTC.